Shown below are 19 T cell receptor beta chains from a single sample sequenced in a study of Graves' ophthalmopathy and Graves' hyperthyroidism. Amplification of TCR beta CDR3 regions used RNA transcripts. HTBI primers served in a first-round RT-PCR, which a second-round multiplex PCR followed. MiXCR was run by TCRdb on the multiplex PCR reads, yielding one entry per CDR3 protein. Of about 220,000 distinct CDR3 sequences listed, around a fifth are singletons. The material sequenced was peripheral blood. The receptors derive from a woman aged 50 to 65 with Graves' ophthalmopathy.

This clonotype was seen at least ten times. The J gene is TRBJ2-7, the V gene TRBV12-3 or TRBV12-4; 9 positions agree with TRBD2. The V gene end was trimmed by 3 bases and the J gene end by 4 bases; junction bases not matched to a gene: 4. The CDR3 loop spans 14 amino acids. CDR3: CASSLPGLAYEQYF. CDR3 nucleotides: TGTGCCAGCAGTTTGCCGGGACTAGCTTACGAGCAGTACTTC.

In this sample, this clonotype turned up many times. Here the CDR3 DNA reads TGTGCCACCAGTGACACAGGGGCCGCTTTCTTT. Its protein is CATSDTGAAFF. V and J are TRBV24-1 and TRBJ1-1, with 7 bases fitting TRBD1. Germline-derived CDR1 and CDR2 are KGHDR and SFDVKD. This CDR3 contains 11 residues. V was pared by 4 bases and J by 11 bases, with 3 bases of the junction left unmatched.

This clonotype was observed a handful of times. A much larger clone lies one base from this, so it may be a read error. The chain combines TRBV12-3 or TRBV12-4 with TRBJ2-7; TRBD2 is a possible D gene (6 bases). This CDR3 has 12 amino acids. V shed 8 bases and J shed 8 bases, with 16 bases lying between them. The CDR3, as DNA: TGTGCCAGCGGTTCAGGCGGGGCAAAGCAGTACTTC. Protein: CASGSGGAKQYF.

This clonotype showed up many times. The chain recombines TRBV9 with TRBJ2-2; D is undetermined. V shed 2 bases and J shed 4 bases, with 9 bases lying between them. This CDR3 region has 14 residues. Germline CDR1 reads SGDLS; CDR2 reads YYNGEE. The CDR3 here is CASSVVGSTGELFF. The DNA for the CDR3 is TGTGCCAGCAGCGTTGTCGGGTCCACCGGGGAGCTGTTTTTT.

A word on this clonotype: This clone may be a read error of a much larger clone one base away. The chain carries TRBV30 and TRBJ1-3, with a possible D match to TRBD1 (5 bases). Trimming cost V 3 bases and J 5 bases, with 17 bases left between them. This CDR3 region has 15 residues. Germline V CDR1 and CDR2: GTSNPN, SVGIG (reference sequence). The CDR3 here is CAWRFGGARRNTIYF. DNA of the CDR3: TGTGCCTGGAGATTCGGAGGGGCCCGGAGAAACACCATATATTTT.

This clonotype was counted at least ten times. The V and J genes are TRBV6-1 and TRBJ1-2; TRBD1 matches 8 bases. This CDR3 is built from 14 residues. The V and J ends lost 5 bases and 4 bases, in that order; junction bases with no gene match: 6. Germline V gives CDR1 MNHNS, CDR2 SASEGT. The CDR3 DNA reads as TGTGCCAGCAGTCCCGGGACAGGAAGCTATGGCTACACCTTC. As protein: CASSPGTGSYGYTF.

The table lists this clonotype with many counts. DNA for the CDR3: TGTGCCAGCACCCGGGACAAAGGCTACGAGCAGTACTTC. It specifies CASTRDKGYEQYF. The rearrangement uses TRBV12-3 or TRBV12-4 and TRBJ2-7; TRBD1 might be the D (6 bases). V was pared by 7 bases and J by 3 bases, with 13 bases between. The CDR3 contains 13 residues.

This clonotype was recorded at least ten times. Here the CDR3 DNA reads TGTGCCAGCAGGGCCCGGGCGGGAGGCTATGAGCAGTTCTTC. Protein: CASRARAGGYEQFF. The V and J genes are TRBV2 and TRBJ2-1, with TRBD2 identical over 8 bases. The germline V gene encodes CDR1 SNHLY and CDR2 FYNNEI. The V gene end was trimmed by 6 bases and the J gene end by 8 bases; junction bases not matched to a gene: 9. This CDR3 contains 14 residues.

At least ten counts were recorded for this clonotype. The J gene is TRBJ2-4, the V gene TRBV20-1; 10 nucleotides agree with TRBD2. This CDR3 comprises 14 residues. The junction had 7 bases not matched to a gene; V was cut back by 0 bases and J by 11 bases. CDR1 DFQATT and CDR2 SNEGSKA come from the germline V gene (reference sequence). The DNA for the CDR3 is TGCAGTGCTAGAGATAAAGCGGGAGGGCAAGTTCAGTACTTC. Translation gives CSARDKAGGQVQYF.

This chain links TRBV12-3 or TRBV12-4 with TRBJ2-7; possibly TRBD2 for D (6 bases). This CDR3 comprises 18 residues. Trimming removed 5 bases at V and 3 bases at J, with 26 bases between. The CDR3 DNA follows: TGTGCCAGCAGTGCTAGCGTCGGGAGCGAAGCCCAATACTACGAGCAGTACTTC. Translated, it gives CASSASVGSEAQYYEQYF.

This chain joins TRBV24-1 and TRBJ2-5, with D possibly being TRBD1 (5 bases). The CDR3 extends over 15 amino acids. V was pared by 9 bases and J by 3 bases, with 19 bases between. The germline CDR1 and CDR2 sequences are KGHDR and SFDVKD. In nucleotides, the CDR3 is TGTGCCACCTCCACGGCAGGGAACCCTGAAGAGACCCAGTACTTC. This codes for CATSTAGNPEETQYF.

This clonotype has a count of ten or more. The chain is built from TRBV9 and TRBJ1-2; 9 bases are shared with TRBD1. The trim removed 3 bases at V and 7 bases at J, leaving 7 bases unmatched. Germline CDR1 and CDR2: SGDLS and YYNGEE. This CDR3 region has 14 residues. Here the CDR3 DNA reads TGTGCCAGCAGCGATGGGGACAGGGTCGGTGGCTACACCTTC. It is translated as CASSDGDRVGGYTF.

In its sample, this clonotype was seen many times. The rearrangement joins TRBV7-8 to TRBJ2-5, with TRBD2 matching over 7 bases. J gave up 4 bases and V 0 bases, and 2 bases lay outside the gene matches. Per germline, CDR1 SGHVS and CDR2 FQNEAQ. The CDR3 has 14 amino acids. The CDR3 DNA sequence: TGTGCCAGCAGCTTAGCGGTAGCGGGAGAGACCCAGTACTTC. Amino acid sequence: CASSLAVAGETQYF.

This clonotype has a count of ten or more. This chain uses TRBV28 with TRBJ1-5, with 7 bases identical to TRBD1. The trim removed 8 bases at V and 1 base at J, leaving 11 bases unmatched. The CDR3 length is 16 residues. Germline lookup yields CDR1 MDHEN and CDR2 SYDVKM. The CDR3 coding sequence is TGTGCCAGCGAAACCCCGACAGGGTTCAGCAATCAGCCCCAGCATTTT. It codes for CASETPTGFSNQPQHF.

This chain uses TRBV19 with TRBJ2-2; 11 bases fit TRBD1. In germline, CDR1 is LNHDA, CDR2 SQIVND (reference sequence). The CDR3 contains 17 residues. V shed 0 bases, J shed 4 bases, and the junction held 4 bases outside the gene matches. This CDR3 is CASSIDQDRGLTGELFF. The DNA of the CDR3 is TGTGCCAGTAGTATAGATCAGGACAGGGGGCTCACCGGGGAGCTGTTTTTT. The full variable domain, rest sourced from reference TRBV19 and TRBJ2-2, is DGGITQSPKYLFRKEGQNVTLSCEQNLNHDAMYWYRQDPGQGLRLIYYSQIVNDFQKGDIAEGYSVSREKKESFPLTVTSAQKNPTAFYLCASSIDQDRGLTGELFFGEGSRLTVL.

In this sample, this clonotype turned up many times. The chain combines TRBV5-4 with TRBJ1-2; tentative D call: TRBD1 (6 bases). Germline V gene sequence: CDR1 SGHNT, CDR2 YYREEE (reference sequence). This CDR3 has 14 residues. The V and J ends lost 5 bases and 6 bases respectively, with 17 bases between them. The CDR3 sequence is CASRTGMDRDGYTF. CDR3 in DNA: TGTGCCAGCAGGACGGGTATGGACAGAGATGGCTACACCTTC. Combining the CDR3 with reference TRBV5-4 and TRBJ1-2 gives the whole variable domain ETGVTQSPTHLIKTRGQQVTLRCSSQSGHNTVSWYQQALGQGPQFIFQYYREEENGRGNFPPRFSGLQFPNYSSELNVNALELDDSALYLCASRTGMDRDGYTFGSGTRLTVV.

This clonotype was counted at least ten times. The chain combines TRBV12-3 or TRBV12-4 with TRBJ1-1; 9 bases line up with TRBD1. This CDR3 has 17 amino acids. J gave up 3 bases and V 2 bases, and 10 bases lay outside the gene matches. The CDR3 DNA reads TGTGCCAGCAGTTTAAGGTGGGGACAGGGTGCGGACACTGAAGCTTTCTTT. Translation gives CASSLRWGQGADTEAFF.

Many counts were recorded for this clonotype. This rearrangement joins TRBV6-1 to TRBJ2-7, with D perhaps TRBD1 or TRBD2 (5 bases each). The CDR3 extends over 14 amino acids. CDR1 is MNHNS, CDR2 SASEGT, per germline. V was clipped by 6 bases and J by 6 bases, with 18 bases between them. The CDR3 DNA follows: TGTGCCAGCAGCTGGGACCTCCGATTGGGCGAGCAGTACTTC. Amino acid sequence: CASSWDLRLGEQYF.

This clonotype was detected many times. The V call is TRBV27, the J call TRBJ2-5, with D uncertain. V lost 2 bases to trimming and J lost 0 bases, with 4 bases between them. CDR3 size: 13 residues. Germline V lookup: CDR1 MNHEY, CDR2 SMNVEV (reference sequence). CDR3 DNA sequence: TGTGCCAGCAGTTTAAGTTACCAAGAGACCCAGTACTTC. Protein sequence: CASSLSYQETQYF.